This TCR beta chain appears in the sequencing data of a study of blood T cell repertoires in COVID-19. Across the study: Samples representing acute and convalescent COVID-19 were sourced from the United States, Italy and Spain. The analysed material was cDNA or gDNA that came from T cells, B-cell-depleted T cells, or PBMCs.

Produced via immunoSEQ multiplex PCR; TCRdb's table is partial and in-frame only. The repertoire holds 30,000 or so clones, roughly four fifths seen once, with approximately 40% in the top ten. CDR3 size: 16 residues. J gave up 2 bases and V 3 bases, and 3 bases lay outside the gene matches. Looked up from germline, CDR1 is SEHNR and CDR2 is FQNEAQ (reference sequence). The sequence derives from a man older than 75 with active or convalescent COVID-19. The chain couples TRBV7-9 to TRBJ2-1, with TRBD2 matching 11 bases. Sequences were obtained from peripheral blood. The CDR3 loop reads CASSFSSGRTYNEQFF. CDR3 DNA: TGTGCCAGCAGCTTCTCTAGCGGGAGGACCTACAATGAGCAGTTCTTC.